The rows below give T cell receptor beta chains drawn from one sample of a study of blood T cell repertoires in COVID-19. The table came from immunoSEQ multiplex PCR; TCRdb's copy has only in-frame clones and leaves some out. The profile shows tens of thousands of clones, 75% to 90% of them singletons. Material: peripheral blood. These receptors all stem from a human donor in a cohort sampled during active COVID-19. The CDR3 runs from the conserved cysteine through the conserved F or W. D genes are given only for firm matches. Size is stated for part of the rows, as once, few or many counts, or as a class when the clone is expanded.

TRBJ2-7 | NA | TRBV7-2 | NA | CASSRILVAEQYF | TGTGCCAGCAGCCGAATACTAGTAGCCGAGCAGTACTTC
TRBJ1-1 | NA | TRBV29-1 | TRBD1 | CSVRGQGITEAFF | TGCAGCGTTCGTGGACAGGGTATCACTGAAGCTTTCTTT
TRBJ2-7 | NA | TRBV30 | NA | CAWEKLNSYEQYF | TGTGCCTGGGAAAAACTGAACTCCTACGAGCAGTACTTC
TRBJ2-4 | once | TRBV6-1 | TRBD2 | CASSAGTSGSLAKNIQYF | TGTGCCAGCAGTGCCGGGACTAGCGGGTCCCTAGCCAAAAACATTCAGTACTTC
TRBJ2-7 | NA | TRBV27 | NA | CASSSPQRGRAYEQYF | TGTGCCAGCAGTTCTCCCCAAAGGGGGAGAGCCTACGAGCAGTACTTC
TRBJ2-3 | NA | TRBV4-1 | TRBD2 | CASSQELATDTQYF | TGCGCCAGCAGCCAAGAACTAGCGACAGATACGCAGTATTTT
TRBJ1-1 | NA | TRBV7-9 | NA | CASSLVERF | TGTGCCAGCAGCTTAGTCGAGCGCTTT
TRBJ2-5 | few | TRBV9 | TRBD2 | CASSVAGGPVETQYF | TGTGCCAGCAGCGTAGCGGGAGGACCCGTCGAGACCCAGTACTTC
TRBJ2-2 | NA | TRBV15 | TRBD2 | CATSGTSGRDFPTGELFF | TGTGCCACCAGCGGGACTAGCGGGAGGGATTTTCCCACCGGGGAGCTGTTTTTT
TRBJ2-5 | NA | TRBV9 | TRBD1 | CASSVEWRQGRETQYF | TGTGCCAGCAGCGTAGAGTGGAGACAGGGGAGAGAGACCCAGTACTTC
TRBJ2-7 | NA | TRBV12-5 | NA | CASGVTGGRLAGSAYEQYF | TGTGCTAGTGGTGTTACAGGGGGCAGGCTAGCGGGTTCCGCCTACGAGCAGTACTTC
TRBJ1-2 | NA | TRBV28 | NA | CASSLSRNYGYTF | TGTGCCAGCAGCCTTTCTCGTAACTATGGCTACACCTTC
TRBJ2-1 | NA | TRBV7-2 | TRBD2 | CASSLREGLGEQFF | TGTGCCAGCAGCTTACGGGAGGGCCTCGGTGAGCAGTTCTTC
TRBJ2-7 | NA | TRBV18 | NA | CASSPFDGAYEQYF | TGTGCCAGCTCACCCTTCGACGGAGCCTACGAGCAGTACTTC
TRBJ1-5 | NA | TRBV7-6 | NA | CASSLGAGSNQPQHF | TGTGCCAGCAGCTTAGGGGCAGGGTCAAATCAGCCCCAGCATTTT
TRBJ2-5 | NA | TRBV10-2 | NA | CASSEAETQYF | TGCGCCAGCAGTGAGGCGGAGACCCAGTACTTC
TRBJ1-4 | NA | TRBV10-3 | TRBD1 | CAISDAGQGEKLFF | TGTGCCATCAGTGATGCCGGACAGGGGGAAAAACTGTTTTTT
TRBJ1-5 | once | TRBV27 | NA | CASSPLTGVNQPQHF | TGTGCCAGCAGTCCCCTTACCGGGGTCAATCAGCCCCAGCATTTT
TRBJ2-5 | NA | TRBV10-1 | NA | CASSPKSQETQYF | TGCGCCAGCAGTCCGAAGAGCCAAGAGACCCAGTACTTC
TRBJ2-7 | NA | TRBV19 | TRBD1 | CASSIVSTGKDEQYF | TGTGCCAGTAGTATAGTCTCGACAGGGAAGGACGAGCAGTACTTC
TRBJ1-6 | NA | TRBV5-1 | TRBD1 | CASSLVWTGLSPLHF | TGCGCCAGCAGCTTGGTTTGGACAGGGTTGTCACCCCTCCACTTT
TRBJ1-1 | NA | TRBV10-1 | TRBD1 | CASSGQGAFEAFF | TGCGCCAGCAGTGGACAGGGGGCGTTCGAAGCTTTCTTT
TRBJ2-1 | NA | TRBV15 | NA | CATSRGGHHVNEQFF | TGTGCCACCAGCAGGGGGGGTCACCATGTCAATGAGCAGTTCTTC
TRBJ2-6 | few | TRBV19 | NA | CASRPGVTSGANVLTF | TGTGCCAGTAGACCAGGGGTTACATCTGGGGCCAACGTCCTGACTTTC
TRBJ1-6 | NA | TRBV19 | NA | CASSPRTDSFSPLHF | TGTGCCAGTAGTCCCCGGACAGATAGTTTTTCACCCCTCCACTTT
TRBJ1-1 | NA | TRBV27 | NA | CASSPGEGGEAFF | TGTGCCAGCAGTCCCGGGGAAGGAGGTGAAGCTTTCTTT
TRBJ2-4 | NA | TRBV13 | TRBD1 | CASGRGTDENIQYF | TGTGCCAGCGGAAGGGGGACAGACGAAAACATTCAGTACTTC
TRBJ2-1 | NA | TRBV5-4 | TRBD2 | CASSLKLAGGSYNEQFF | TGTGCCAGCAGCTTGAAACTAGCGGGAGGCTCCTACAATGAGCAGTTCTTC
TRBJ2-5 | NA | TRBV5-1 | TRBD1 | CASNRGTGEETQYF | TGCGCCAGCAACCGCGGGACAGGGGAAGAGACCCAGTACTTC
TRBJ1-2 | once | TRBV29-1 | TRBD1 | CSVSTGGAPQSNYGYTF | TGCAGCGTCTCAACAGGGGGCGCCCCCCAATCAAACTATGGCTACACCTTC
TRBJ2-5 | NA | TRBV12-3/TRBV12-4 | NA | CASRPGDRETQYF | TGTGCCAGCAGGCCAGGGGATAGAGAGACCCAGTACTTC
TRBJ2-7 | NA | TRBV27 | TRBD1 | CASSPYRTGTEQYF | TGTGCCAGCAGTCCCTATAGGACAGGCACCGAGCAGTACTTC
TRBJ2-1 | NA | TRBV11-2 | NA | CASSLEGLARYNEQFF | TGTGCCAGCAGCTTAGAGGGGTTAGCGCGGTACAATGAGCAGTTCTTC
TRBJ2-2 | NA | TRBV3-1/TRBV3-2 | NA | CASSQALTGELFF | TGTGCCAGCAGCCAAGCCCTCACCGGGGAGCTGTTTTTT
TRBJ1-5 | once | TRBV19 | NA | CASSRGGSGQPQHF | TGTGCCAGTAGCCGGGGAGGGTCGGGTCAGCCCCAGCATTTT
TRBJ2-1 | NA | TRBV5-1 | TRBD1 | CASSLETGANEQFF | TGCGCCAGCAGCTTGGAGACAGGGGCGAATGAGCAGTTCTTC
TRBJ2-5 | NA | TRBV6-5 | TRBD2 | CASFRLAGTQETQYF | TGTGCCAGCTTCAGACTAGCGGGTACCCAAGAGACCCAGTACTTC
TRBJ1-1 | NA | TRBV18 | NA | CASSFTRGRDTEAFF | TGTGCCAGCTCATTTACTCGGGGTCGCGACACTGAAGCTTTCTTT
TRBJ2-5 | few | TRBV6-8 | NA | CASSYTAEHQETQYF | TGTGCCAGCAGTTACACAGCGGAGCACCAAGAGACCCAGTACTTC
TRBJ1-2 | once | TRBV29-1 | NA | CSTRGDIIRPNYGYTF | TGCAGCACCAGAGGGGACATCATAAGGCCCAACTATGGCTACACCTTC
TRBJ2-3 | NA | TRBV5-4 | TRBD1 | CASSLGDRGLDTQYF | TGTGCCAGCAGCTTGGGGGACAGGGGGCTGGATACGCAGTATTTT
TRBJ2-2 | NA | TRBV7-2 | TRBD1 | CASSGQVSKGELFF | TGTGCCAGCAGCGGACAGGTTTCGAAAGGGGAGCTGTTTTTT
TRBJ2-5 | NA | TRBV5-1 | TRBD1 | CASSSSGTGKETQYF | TGCGCCAGCAGCTCCTCCGGGACAGGGAAAGAGACCCAGTACTTC
TRBJ2-5 | NA | TRBV20-1 | NA | CSAQQETQYF | TGCAGTGCCCAGCAAGAGACCCAGTACTTC
TRBJ2-1 | NA | TRBV6-1 | TRBD1 | CASSAGGGRSYNEQFF | TGTGCCAGCAGTGCAGGGGGCGGAAGGTCCTACAATGAGCAGTTCTTC
TRBJ1-5 | NA | TRBV10-3 | NA | CASREGLGNQPQHF | TGTGCCTCACGGGAGGGGCTGGGCAATCAGCCCCAGCATTTT
TRBJ1-2 | NA | TRBV27 | NA | CASSHTREWGANYGYTF | TGTGCCAGCAGTCACACCCGAGAATGGGGGGCTAACTATGGCTACACCTTC
TRBJ2-5 | NA | TRBV7-6 | NA | CASSLVGGGRETQYF | TGTGCCAGCAGCTTAGTGGGAGGCGGTAGGGAGACCCAGTACTTC
TRBJ1-1 | few | TRBV3-1/TRBV3-2 | TRBD1 | CASSQVSQGVGTEAFF | TGTGCCAGCAGCCAAGTATCGCAGGGGGTGGGGACTGAAGCTTTCTTT
TRBJ1-5 | few | TRBV4-1 | TRBD1 | CASSQWDRQYQPQHF | TGCGCCAGCAGCCAATGGGACAGGCAGTATCAGCCCCAGCATTTT
TRBJ2-7 | NA | TRBV29-1 | TRBD1 | CSVARTGFEQYF | TGCAGCGTTGCCCGGACAGGGTTCGAGCAGTACTTC
TRBJ1-5 | NA | TRBV6-4 | NA | CASSGPGTGIDRRQPQHF | TGTGCCAGCAGTGGCCCCGGGACCGGGATAGACAGGCGGCAGCCCCAGCATTTT
TRBJ1-2 | NA | TRBV19 | TRBD1 | CASSLAPGQGSGYTF | TGTGCCAGTAGTCTCGCCCCGGGACAGGGTTCTGGCTACACCTTC
TRBJ2-5 | NA | TRBV9 | TRBD1 | CASSPNLGQDKQETQYF | TGTGCCAGCAGCCCCAACCTGGGACAGGATAAACAAGAGACCCAGTACTTC
TRBJ2-3 | NA | TRBV19 | NA | CASSQAPDTQYF | TGTGCCAGTAGCCAAGCGCCAGATACGCAGTATTTT
TRBJ2-1 | NA | TRBV9 | TRBD1 | CASSAGTGINEQFF | TGTGCCAGCAGCGCAGGGACAGGGATCAATGAGCAGTTCTTC
TRBJ1-4 | NA | TRBV11-3 | NA | CASSLRGDEKLFF | TGTGCCAGCAGCTTACGGGGGGATGAAAAACTGTTTTTT
TRBJ2-6 | NA | TRBV9 | TRBD1 | CASSEGQGSGANVLTF | TGTGCCAGCAGCGAGGGACAGGGCTCTGGGGCCAACGTCCTGACTTTC
TRBJ2-2 | NA | TRBV7-3 | TRBD2 | CASTSDGRSNTGELFF | TGTGCCAGCACGTCGGACGGGAGGTCGAACACCGGGGAGCTGTTTTTT
TRBJ2-7 | NA | TRBV27 | TRBD1 | CASKPLGTGNYEQYF | TGTGCCAGCAAGCCCCTTGGGACAGGGAACTACGAGCAGTACTTC